This is a list of T cell receptor beta chains from one sample in a study of sequential checkpoint blockade in melanoma. Here immunoSEQ multiplex PCR was the method, and the copy in TCRdb shows in-frame clones only, minus some. The data contain about 9,200 clones, about 23% of them singletons. Sequences were derived from tumor tissue (inferred from file names), sampled from a patient given nivolumab and ipilimumab in sequence. All receptors come from a human donor with melanoma. The CDR3 runs from the conserved cysteine through the conserved F or W. A D gene is named only where the DNA matches it firmly. Clone size is stated in some rows and not others, as once, few, many or a class when expanded.

V gene	J gene	clone size	D gene	CDR3 protein	CDR3 DNA
TRBV9	TRBJ2-3	medium-sized	TRBD2	CASSVAGGPPDTQYF	TGTGCCAGCAGCGTAGCGGGGGGGCCGCCAGATACGCAGTATTTT
TRBV5-4	TRBJ1-2	few	NA	CASSFAQGHGYTF	TGTGCCAGCAGCTTTGCCCAGGGGCATGGCTACACCTTC
TRBV6-8	TRBJ1-1	many	NA	CASRGPRETEAFF	TGTGCCAGCAGAGGTCCCAGGGAAACTGAAGCTTTCTTT
TRBV28	TRBJ1-5	NA	NA	CASSFSAAPQHF	TGTGCCAGCAGTTTTTCGGCAGCGCCCCAGCATTTT
TRBV6-8	TRBJ2-5	many	TRBD2	CASSAFTSAETQYF	TGTGCCAGCAGCGCTTTTACTAGCGCCGAGACCCAGTACTTC
TRBV11-3	TRBJ1-5	many	NA	CASSFFSGNNQPQHF	TGTGCCAGCAGCTTTTTTTCAGGGAATAATCAGCCCCAGCATTTT
TRBV27	TRBJ2-5	NA	NA	CASSLIGAGGQTQYF	TGTGCCAGCAGTTTAATAGGGGCCGGTGGGCAGACCCAGTACTTC
TRBV10-2	TRBJ1-2	NA	TRBD1	CASSESLISRGRDGYTF	TGCGCCAGCAGTGAGTCACTAATTTCCAGGGGGCGAGATGGCTACACCTTC
TRBV6-8	TRBJ1-2	NA	NA	CASSYSSGDGYTF	TGTGCCAGCAGTTACTCGAGCGGGGATGGCTACACCTTC
TRBV6-8	TRBJ1-5	NA	NA	CASSYDSGGLNQPQHF	TGTGCCAGCAGTTACGATTCGGGGGGCCTTAATCAGCCCCAGCATTTT
TRBV5-1	TRBJ1-2	NA	TRBD1	CASSLGADRGARSYGYTF	TGCGCCAGCAGCTTGGGTGCGGACAGGGGGGCCAGGAGCTATGGCTACACCTTC
TRBV28	TRBJ2-7	NA	TRBD1	CASSRVQGAYEQYF	TGTGCCAGCAGTAGGGTGCAGGGGGCTTACGAGCAGTACTTC
TRBV6-8	TRBJ2-1	few	NA	CASSIGGANEQFF	TGTGCCAGCAGCATAGGGGGGGCCAATGAGCAGTTCTTC
TRBV19	TRBJ2-5	NA	NA	CASSIGTAQETQYF	TGTGCCAGTAGTATAGGGACAGCCCAAGAGACCCAGTACTTC
TRBV6-8	TRBJ1-2	many	TRBD1	CASSPGTAEDYGYTF	TGTGCCAGCAGTCCCGGGACAGCAGAAGACTATGGCTACACCTTC
TRBV28	TRBJ2-7	few	NA	CASTPGPPTYEQYF	TGTGCCAGCACCCCGGGGCCACCCACCTACGAGCAGTACTTC
TRBV28	TRBJ1-5	NA	NA	CASGQVAHQPQHF	TGTGCCAGCGGGCAGGTAGCACATCAGCCCCAGCATTTT
TRBV6-8	TRBJ1-1	medium-sized	NA	CASTERNKNTEAFF	TGTGCCAGCACCGAGCGAAACAAGAACACTGAAGCTTTCTTT
TRBV28	TRBJ2-5	few	NA	CASSPTSSREQETQYF	TGTGCCAGCAGTCCGACGTCGAGCAGAGAACAAGAGACCCAGTACTTC
TRBV11-3	TRBJ2-7	few	NA	CASSLFSEGGEQYF	TGTGCCAGCAGCTTATTCTCAGAGGGGGGCGAGCAGTACTTC
TRBV11-3	TRBJ1-1	many	TRBD1	CASSLIRGLVGTEAFF	TGTGCCAGCAGCTTGATCAGGGGGCTAGTGGGTACTGAAGCTTTCTTT
TRBV23-1	TRBJ1-1	NA	NA	CASSEQGIGLINTEAFF	TGCGCCAGCAGCGAACAGGGTATCGGTTTGATAAACACTGAAGCTTTCTTT
TRBV11-3	TRBJ1-6	NA	NA	CASSLMEGSNSPLHF	TGTGCCAGCAGCTTAATGGAAGGCAGCAATTCACCCCTCCACTTT
TRBV5-1	TRBJ2-2	NA	NA	CASSSRGMNTGELFF	TGCGCCAGCAGCTCTCGGGGGATGAACACCGGGGAGCTGTTTTTT
TRBV6-8	TRBJ2-1	NA	TRBD1	CASSYKGQGIFEQFF	TGTGCCAGCAGTTACAAGGGACAGGGAATTTTTGAGCAGTTCTTC
TRBV12-2	TRBJ2-2	medium-sized	NA	CAISRTSGAGELFF	TGTGCAATCAGTAGGACTAGCGGAGCCGGGGAGCTGTTTTTT
TRBV6-8	TRBJ1-3	few	NA	CASTRGTSGNTIYF	TGTGCCAGCACCAGGGGCACCTCTGGAAACACCATATATTTT
TRBV11-3	TRBJ2-5	many	TRBD2	CASSSSGVQETQYF	TGTGCCAGCAGCTCTAGCGGTGTCCAAGAGACCCAGTACTTC
TRBV19	TRBJ1-6	NA	NA	CASSMQGMGSSYNSPLHF	TGTGCCAGTAGTATGCAGGGGATGGGAAGCTCCTATAATTCACCCCTCCACTTT
TRBV6-8	TRBJ1-1	few	NA	CASSYFRGGGNTEAFF	TGTGCCAGCAGTTACTTCCGGGGAGGAGGGAACACTGAAGCTTTCTTT
TRBV28	TRBJ2-6	few	TRBD1	CASTHSPGQGAWAGANVLTF	TGTGCCAGCACCCACTCCCCGGGACAGGGGGCTTGGGCTGGGGCCAACGTCCTGACTTTC
TRBV6-8	TRBJ2-7	NA	NA	CASSDSVGVTYEQYF	TGTGCCAGCAGTGACTCGGTCGGGGTGACCTACGAGCAGTACTTC
TRBV9	TRBJ2-2	few	TRBD2	CASSLRPGLAGTGELFF	TGTGCCAGCAGCCTCAGACCGGGGCTAGCGGGCACCGGGGAGCTGTTTTTT
TRBV28	TRBJ2-1	NA	TRBD1	CASSPLGQGRYNEQFF	TGTGCCAGCAGTCCCCTGGGACAGGGACGCTACAATGAGCAGTTCTTC
TRBV6-8	TRBJ2-7	NA	NA	CAICPGPSSSYEQYF	TGTGCCATCTGCCCTGGGCCCAGTAGCTCCTACGAGCAGTACTTC
TRBV11-3	TRBJ2-7	few	TRBD1	CASSLRVGTGANEQYF	TGTGCCAGCAGCCTAAGAGTGGGGACAGGGGCTAACGAGCAGTACTTC
TRBV18	TRBJ2-7	few	TRBD2	CASSPPSGGIHSYEQYF	TGTGCCAGCTCACCACCTAGCGGGGGGATCCACTCCTACGAGCAGTACTTC
TRBV11-3	TRBJ1-2	few	TRBD1	CASSYHDRVNYGYTF	TGTGCCAGCAGCTACCACGACAGGGTTAACTATGGCTACACCTTC
TRBV11-3	TRBJ2-3	many	TRBD1	CASSPMETGNTDTQYF	TGTGCCAGCAGCCCCATGGAGACAGGGAACACAGATACGCAGTATTTT
TRBV6-8	TRBJ1-2	few	NA	CAISAPPDRTVYGYTF	TGTGCCATCAGTGCCCCGCCGGACAGAACCGTCTATGGCTACACCTTC
TRBV4-1	TRBJ1-5	many	NA	CASSQGMPENQPQHF	TGCGCCAGCAGCCAAGGTATGCCCGAAAATCAGCCCCAGCATTTT
TRBV18	TRBJ2-5	medium-sized	NA	CASSPKMAEYQETQYF	TGTGCCAGCTCACCAAAGATGGCGGAGTACCAAGAGACCCAGTACTTC
TRBV11-3	TRBJ2-1	few	NA	CASSLDMGLDEQFF	TGTGCCAGCAGCTTAGATATGGGGCTAGATGAGCAGTTCTTC
TRBV6-8	TRBJ1-1	NA	NA	CASRAMDRGEAFF	TGTGCCAGCAGAGCCATGGACCGGGGAGAAGCTTTCTTT
TRBV6-8	TRBJ1-1	medium-sized	TRBD1	CASSLSYRGRGEAFF	TGTGCCAGCAGCTTATCCTACAGGGGGCGAGGGGAAGCTTTCTTT
TRBV25-1	TRBJ1-6	once	TRBD1	CASSPLDRGGNSPLHF	TGTGCCAGCAGCCCCTTGGACAGGGGAGGGAATTCACCCCTCCACTTT
TRBV12-5	TRBJ2-1	few	NA	CASVRVRGDEQFF	TGTGCCAGCGTCCGGGTTAGGGGCGATGAGCAGTTCTTC
TRBV11-3	TRBJ2-1	NA	TRBD2	CASSGTSGGDNYNEQFF	TGTGCCAGCAGCGGGACTAGCGGGGGGGATAACTACAATGAGCAGTTCTTC
TRBV6-8	TRBJ1-6	NA	NA	CAISEGVGSPLHF	TGTGCCATCAGCGAGGGGGTTGGATCACCCCTCCACTTT
TRBV9	TRBJ2-7	NA	TRBD2	CASSVGLAGTYEQYF	TGTGCCAGCAGCGTAGGACTAGCGGGGACCTACGAGCAGTACTTC
TRBV18	TRBJ2-7	NA	NA	CASSPPLLGRATRDHEQYF	TGTGCCAGCTCACCACCTCTTCTAGGACGCGCCACTCGGGACCACGAGCAGTACTTC